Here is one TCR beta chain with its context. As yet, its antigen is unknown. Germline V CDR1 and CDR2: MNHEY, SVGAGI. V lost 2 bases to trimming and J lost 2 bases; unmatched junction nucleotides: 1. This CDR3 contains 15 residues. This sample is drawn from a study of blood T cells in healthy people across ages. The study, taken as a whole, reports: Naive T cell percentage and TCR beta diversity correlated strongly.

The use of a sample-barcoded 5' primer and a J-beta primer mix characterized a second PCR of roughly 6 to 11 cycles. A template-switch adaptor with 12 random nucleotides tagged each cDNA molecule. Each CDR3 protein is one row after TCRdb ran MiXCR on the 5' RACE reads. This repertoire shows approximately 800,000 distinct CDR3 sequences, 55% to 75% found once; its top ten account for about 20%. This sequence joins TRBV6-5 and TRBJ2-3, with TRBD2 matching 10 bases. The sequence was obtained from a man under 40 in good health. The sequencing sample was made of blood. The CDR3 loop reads CASSYTSGVTDTQYF. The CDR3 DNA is TGTGCCAGCAGTTACACTAGCGGGGTCACAGATACGCAGTATTTT.